This T cell receptor beta chain was profiled in a study of cytomegalovirus exposure and HLA in healthy donors. Notes on the study in general: Later, an analysis found that common viral pathogens appeared to be linked with several of the most significant clusters.

In the case of this clone: Its antigen remains unknown.

Vbeta (60) and Jbeta (13) primers were used in the PCR. The method was immunoSEQ multiplex PCR; TCRdb's version includes in-frame clones alone and lacks a portion of them. The sample contains over 120,000 clones, over 75% of which appear only once. CDR3 length: 19 amino acids. In germline, CDR1 is SGHNT, CDR2 YYREEE (reference sequence). The ends lost 0 bases at V and 0 bases at J; junction bases unmatched: 13. What was sequenced was PBMCs. This sequence originates from a woman aged 30 to 39 in good health and CMV-seronegative. The J gene is TRBJ1-1, the V gene TRBV5-4; 8 bases agree with TRBD1. CDR3: CASSLGRGLRGAMNTEAFF. The DNA of the CDR3 is TGTGCCAGCAGCTTGGGCAGGGGGCTTCGGGGGGCCATGAACACTGAAGCTTTCTTT.